This is a list of T cell receptor beta chains from one sample in a study of cytomegalovirus exposure and HLA in healthy donors. TCRdb's copy holds only in-frame clones and misses some; the assay was immunoSEQ multiplex PCR. The sample consists of fewer than 120,000 clones, 65% to 80% of them appearing once. The sample consisted of PBMCs. The source is a man aged 25-40 years in good health and CMV-seropositive. Both conserved end residues are part of each CDR3. D genes are given only for firm matches. The size of a clone is reported for some rows only, either as once, few or many, or as a class for expanded clones.

d_call	v_call	clone_size	j_call	cdr3_length	cdr3_nt	cdr3_aa
TRBD1	TRBV7-6	few	TRBJ1-6	16	TGTGCCAGCAGCTTTATGACAGGGAAGGGTAATTCACCCCTCCACTTT	CASSFMTGKGNSPLHF
-	TRBV30	-	TRBJ1-2	12	TGTGCCTGGAGTGGAGGGCCCTATGGCTACACCTTC	CAWSGGPYGYTF
-	TRBV4-1	few	TRBJ1-6	15	TGCGCCAGCAGCCTTGGGAGCTCCTATAATTCACCCCTCCACTTT	CASSLGSSYNSPLHF
TRBD2	TRBV19	-	TRBJ2-7	15	TGTGCCAGTAGTATGGCGCGGGGGGCCGGACACGAGCAGTACTTC	CASSMARGAGHEQYF
-	TRBV18	-	TRBJ1-5	13	TGTGCCAGCTCACCGGACACAAATCAGCCCCAGCATTTT	CASSPDTNQPQHF
TRBD1	TRBV7-8	-	TRBJ2-7	15	TGTGCCAGCAGCTTGGGAAACAGGGGTGACTACGAGCAGTACTTC	CASSLGNRGDYEQYF
-	TRBV30	-	TRBJ2-3	15	TGTGCCTGGAGAGTTTCTAGCGCCCCCACAGATACGCAGTATTTT	CAWRVSSAPTDTQYF
TRBD1	TRBV28	-	TRBJ2-7	15	TGTGCCAGCAGCGACCCCGGGACAGTCTCATACGAGCAGTACTTC	CASSDPGTVSYEQYF
TRBD2	TRBV19	-	TRBJ2-1	16	TGTGCCAGTAGTATCCCCCGGGAGGGATACTACAATGAGCAGTTCTTC	CASSIPREGYYNEQFF
-	TRBV25-1	-	TRBJ2-3	13	TGTGCCAGCAACGGCGGCGGGGTTGGTACGCAGTATTTT	CASNGGGVGTQYF
-	TRBV5-4	-	TRBJ2-7	15	TGTGCCAGCAGCCGAGGGAGGCAAGCAACCTACGAGCAGTACTTC	CASSRGRQATYEQYF
TRBD1	TRBV11-3	-	TRBJ1-1	14	TGTGCCAGCAGCTCGAGGGACAGGGAAACTGAAGCTTTCTTT	CASSSRDRETEAFF
TRBD1	TRBV2	-	TRBJ1-2	12	TGTGCCAGCGGTGGGACAGGCAATGGCTACACCTTC	CASGGTGNGYTF
-	TRBV9	-	TRBJ2-2	16	TGTGCCAGCAGCGTAGTCTCTCAGGTGAACACCGGGGAGCTGTTTTTT	CASSVVSQVNTGELFF
-	TRBV5-1	-	TRBJ2-2	15	-	CASSFGGGATGELLF
TRBD2	TRBV14	-	TRBJ2-3	19	TGTGCCAGCAGCCCGAAATCGAGACTAGCGGGAGTGCTCACAGATACGCAGTATTTT	CASSPKSRLAGVLTDTQYF
TRBD1	TRBV5-1	once	TRBJ1-3	18	TGCGCCAGCAGCGCCGGAGGACAGGACGTTCGGGGAGGAAACACCATATATTTT	CASSAGGQDVRGGNTIYF
TRBD1	TRBV7-3	few	TRBJ1-4	16	TGTGCCAGCAGCTTAGGAGGACAGGGCACTAATGAAAAACTGTTTTTT	CASSLGGQGTNEKLFF
TRBD2	TRBV7-8	-	TRBJ2-6	16	TGTGCCAGCAGTTCCAGCGGGGGGGCTGGGGCCAACGTCCTGACTTTC	CASSSSGGAGANVLTF
-	TRBV6-6	-	TRBJ1-2	15	TGTGCCAGCAGTTACTCGATGCCAAGGGGGTATGGCTACACCTTC	CASSYSMPRGYGYTF
-	TRBV4-2	many	TRBJ1-5	15	TGTGCCAGCAGCCAAGGCGCCGGGAGCAATCAGCCCCAGCATTTT	CASSQGAGSNQPQHF
TRBD2	TRBV11-2	few	TRBJ2-5	17	TGTGCCAGCAGCTACCCCTTTTCGGGGGGTGGATGGGAGACCCAGTACTTC	CASSYPFSGGGWETQYF